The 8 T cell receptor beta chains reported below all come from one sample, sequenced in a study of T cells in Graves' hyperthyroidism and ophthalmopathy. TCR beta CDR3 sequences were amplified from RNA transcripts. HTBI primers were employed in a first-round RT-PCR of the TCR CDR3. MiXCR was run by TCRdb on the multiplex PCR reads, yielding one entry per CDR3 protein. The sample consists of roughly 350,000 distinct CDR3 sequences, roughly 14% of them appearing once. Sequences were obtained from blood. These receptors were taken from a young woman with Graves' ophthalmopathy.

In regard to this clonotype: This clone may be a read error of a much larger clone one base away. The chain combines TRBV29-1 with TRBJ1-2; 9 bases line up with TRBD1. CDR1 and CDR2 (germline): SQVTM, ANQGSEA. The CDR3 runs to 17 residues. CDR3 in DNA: TGCAGCGTTTCTTCCCCGGGACAGGGAAGGATGGAAAATGGCTGCACCTTC. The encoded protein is CSVSSPGQGRMENGCTF.

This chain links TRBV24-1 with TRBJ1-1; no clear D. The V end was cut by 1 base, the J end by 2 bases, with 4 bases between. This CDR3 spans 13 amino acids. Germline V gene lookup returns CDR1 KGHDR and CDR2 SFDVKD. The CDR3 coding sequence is TGTGCCACCAGTGATTTCCTTAACACTGAAGCTTTCTTT. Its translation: CATSDFLNTEAFF.

CDR3 amino acids: CASSARTGYEQYF. In nucleotides, the CDR3 is TGTGCCAGCAGTGCTAGGACAGGCTACGAGCAGTACTTC. The V call is TRBV6-1, the J call TRBJ2-7; 7 nucleotides align to TRBD1. With V trimmed by 4 bases and J by 3 bases, 3 bases remained unmatched. The CDR3 loop spans 13 amino acids. Germline CDR1 MNHNS, CDR2 SASEGT.

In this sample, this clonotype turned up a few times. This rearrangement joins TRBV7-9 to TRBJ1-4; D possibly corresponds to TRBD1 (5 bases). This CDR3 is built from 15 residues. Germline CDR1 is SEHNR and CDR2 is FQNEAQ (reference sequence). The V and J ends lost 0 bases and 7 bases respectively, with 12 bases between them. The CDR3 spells CASSLALGAVEKLFF. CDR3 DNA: TGTGCCAGCAGCTTAGCGCTCGGGGCCGTTGAAAAACTGTTTTTT.

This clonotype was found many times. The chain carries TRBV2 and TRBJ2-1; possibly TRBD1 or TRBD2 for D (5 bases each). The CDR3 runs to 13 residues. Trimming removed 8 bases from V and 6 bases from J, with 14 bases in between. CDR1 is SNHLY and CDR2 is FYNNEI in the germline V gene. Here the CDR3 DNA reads TGTGCCAGCTGGGACCAGTCAAGCAATGAGCAGTTCTTC. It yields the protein CASWDQSSNEQFF. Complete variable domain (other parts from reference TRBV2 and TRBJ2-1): EPEVTQTPSHQVTQMGQEVILRCVPISNHLYFYWYRQILGQKVEFLVSFYNNEISEKSEIFDDQFSVERPDGSNFTLKIRSTKLEDSAMYFCASWDQSSNEQFFGPGTRLTVL.

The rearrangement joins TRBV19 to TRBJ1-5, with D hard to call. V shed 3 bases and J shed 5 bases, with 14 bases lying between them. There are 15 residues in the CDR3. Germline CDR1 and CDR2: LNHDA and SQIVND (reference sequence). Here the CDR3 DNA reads TGTGCCAGTAGTATCGGGCAGAGGAGAGATCAGCCCCAGCATTTT. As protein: CASSIGQRRDQPQHF. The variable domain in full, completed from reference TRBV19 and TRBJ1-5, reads DGGITQSPKYLFRKEGQNVTLSCEQNLNHDAMYWYRQDPGQGLRLIYYSQIVNDFQKGDIAEGYSVSREKKESFPLTVTSAQKNPTAFYLCASSIGQRRDQPQHFGDGTRLSIL.

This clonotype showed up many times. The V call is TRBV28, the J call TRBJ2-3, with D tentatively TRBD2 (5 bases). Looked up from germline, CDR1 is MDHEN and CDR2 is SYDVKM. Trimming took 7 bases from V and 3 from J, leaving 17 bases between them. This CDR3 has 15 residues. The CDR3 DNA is TGTGCCAGCATCACTCGGGGATACCGGACAGATACGCAGTATTTT. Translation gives CASITRGYRTDTQYF.

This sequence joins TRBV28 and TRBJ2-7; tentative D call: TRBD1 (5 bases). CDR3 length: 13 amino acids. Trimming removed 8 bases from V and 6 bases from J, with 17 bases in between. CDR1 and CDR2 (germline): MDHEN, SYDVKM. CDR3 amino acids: CASRGSDSLEQYF. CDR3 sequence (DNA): TGTGCCAGCCGCGGCTCTGACAGTCTCGAGCAGTACTTC.